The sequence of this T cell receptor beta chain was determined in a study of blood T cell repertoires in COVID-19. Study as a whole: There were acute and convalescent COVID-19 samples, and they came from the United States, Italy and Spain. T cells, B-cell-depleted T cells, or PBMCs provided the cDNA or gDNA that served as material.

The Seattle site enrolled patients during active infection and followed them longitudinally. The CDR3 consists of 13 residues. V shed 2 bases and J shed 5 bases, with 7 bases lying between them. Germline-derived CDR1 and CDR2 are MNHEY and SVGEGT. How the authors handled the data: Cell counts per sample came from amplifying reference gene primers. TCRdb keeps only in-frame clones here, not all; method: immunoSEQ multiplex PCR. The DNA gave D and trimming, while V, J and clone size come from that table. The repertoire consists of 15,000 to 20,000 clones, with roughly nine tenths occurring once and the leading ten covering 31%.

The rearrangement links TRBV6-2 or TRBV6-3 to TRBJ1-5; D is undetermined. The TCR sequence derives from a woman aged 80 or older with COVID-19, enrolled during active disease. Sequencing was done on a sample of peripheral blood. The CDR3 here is CASSYPSDQPQHF. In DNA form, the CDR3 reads TGTGCCAGCAGTTACCCCTCCGATCAGCCCCAGCATTTT.